The 24 T cell receptor beta chains below were found in one sample sequenced in a study of T cells in tuberculosis. Libraries were prepared by immunoSEQ multiplex PCR; TCRdb keeps only in-frame clonotypes and omits some of them. Here the sample spans under 45,000 clones, around 93% being singletons. Indicated time point: new active TB diagnosis, blood taken before or within 7 days of starting treatment. The input for sequencing was PBMCs, taken at tuberculosis diagnosis. Every receptor here comes from an adult with tuberculosis.

The chain recombines TRBV10-1 with TRBJ2-1; 8 bases agree with TRBD2. The J segment lost 4 bases and the V segment lost 2 bases, leaving 4 bases of the junction unmatched. This CDR3 comprises 15 residues. CDR1 is WNHNN and CDR2 is SYGVQD in the germline V gene (reference sequence). The CDR3 nucleotides are TGCGCCAGCAGTGAGGCGGTAGCGGGGTACAATGAGCAGTTCTTC. Translation: CASSEAVAGYNEQFF.

The chain is built from TRBV30 and TRBJ1-2, with D uncertain. V lost 4 bases to trimming and J lost 0 bases, with 6 bases between them. Germline V gene sequence: CDR1 GTSNPN, CDR2 SVGIG (reference sequence). The CDR3 loop spans 12 amino acids. CDR3 amino acids: CAWTPANYGYTF. CDR3 DNA: TGTGCCTGGACCCCTGCTAACTATGGCTACACCTTC. The full variable domain, in which reference TRBV30 and TRBJ1-2 provide the parts outside the CDR3, is SQTIHQWPATLVQPVGSPLSLECTVEGTSNPNLYWYRQAAGRGLQLLFYSVGIGQISSEVPQNLSASRPQDRQFILSSKKLLLSDSGFYLCAWTPANYGYTFGSGTRLTVV.

This chain uses TRBV11-2 with TRBJ1-2, with a possible D match to TRBD1 (5 bases). CDR3 length: 14 amino acids. V lost 1 base and J lost 7, with 13 bases in between. The V gene's germline CDR1 is SGHAT and CDR2 FQNNGV. CDR3 bases: TGTGCCAGCAGCTTAGCGGGTCAGGGAAGTGGCTACACCTTC. Protein sequence: CASSLAGQGSGYTF. The variable domain in full, with the rest retrieved from reference TRBV11-2 and TRBJ1-2, is EAGVAQSPRYKIIEKRQSVAFWCNPISGHATLYWYQQILGQGPKLLIQFQNNGVVDDSQLPKDRFSAERLKGVDSTLKIQPAKLEDSAVYLCASSLAGQGSGYTFGSGTRLTVV.

The V and J genes are TRBV28 and TRBJ1-4; the match to TRBD1 covers 7 bases. Germline V gene data show CDR1 as MDHEN and CDR2 as SYDVKM. After removal of 1 base from V and 6 bases from J, the junction contained 5 bases not matched to a gene. The CDR3 contains 15 residues. The CDR3 reads CASSLSGTVYEKLFF. Here the CDR3 DNA reads TGTGCCAGCAGTTTATCCGGGACAGTCTATGAAAAACTGTTTTTT.

The chain recombines TRBV10-3 with TRBJ1-6, with TRBD1 matching 7 bases. J was trimmed by 5 bases and V by 5 bases; bases with no gene match: 6. CDR1 and CDR2 (germline): ENHRY, SYGVKD. The CDR3 sequence is 15 residues long. The CDR3 sequence: CAISYRDRDNSPLHF. CDR3 sequence (DNA): TGTGCCATCAGTTACCGGGACAGAGATAATTCACCCCTCCACTTT.

The CDR3 loop reads CASSPNLGTGNTEAFF. The CDR3 DNA sequence: TGTGCCAGCTCACCAAACCTCGGGACAGGGAACACTGAAGCTTTCTTT. The chain is built from TRBV18 and TRBJ1-1; 8 bases agree with TRBD1. CDR3 length: 16 residues. V dropped 2 bases and J dropped 1; count of bases not matched to a gene: 6. Per germline, CDR1 KGHSH and CDR2 LQKENI.

The chain has TRBV6-5 and TRBJ2-2; a weak D match, TRBD1 (6 bases). From germline, CDR1 is MNHEY and CDR2 SVGAGI. The CDR3 runs to 14 residues. The V and J ends lost 6 bases and 2 bases respectively, with 10 bases between them. The CDR3 DNA follows: TGTGCCAGCAGGGGGGACATTAACACCGGGGAGCTGTTTTTT. This codes for CASRGDINTGELFF.

The chain carries TRBV6-5 and TRBJ2-3; D is unresolved. V dropped 2 bases and J dropped 5 bases, with 11 bases sitting between them. There are 14 residues in the CDR3. Germline V gene data show CDR1 as MNHEY and CDR2 as SVGAGI. CDR3 sequence reads: CASSYGRRGDTQYF. The DNA of the CDR3 is TGTGCCAGCAGTTACGGAAGGCGCGGAGATACGCAGTATTTT.

V gene TRBV18 combines with J gene TRBJ1-2; D not certain. The germline CDR1 and CDR2 sequences are KGHSH and LQKENI. V lost 0 bases, J lost 3 bases, and 8 bases lay in between. The CDR3 is 14 amino acids. The DNA of the CDR3 is TGTGCCAGCTCACCACCCACGGGGTACTATGGCTACACCTTC. This sequence encodes CASSPPTGYYGYTF.

The rearrangement uses TRBV5-6 and TRBJ2-1; 10 bases agree with TRBD2. CDR1 and CDR2 (germline): SGHDT, YYEEEE. The junction had 6 bases not matched to a gene; V was cut back by 1 base and J by 8 bases. This CDR3 is 15 amino acids long. CDR3 sequence: CASSLLLAGMDEQFF. For the CDR3, the DNA is TGTGCCAGCAGCTTGCTACTAGCGGGGATGGATGAGCAGTTCTTC.

This chain joins TRBV11-2 and TRBJ2-7; possibly TRBD2 for D (7 bases). V was clipped by 5 bases and J by 7 bases, with 15 bases between them. The CDR3 spans 13 residues. The V gene's germline CDR1 is SGHAT and CDR2 FQNNGV. The CDR3 sequence is CASSHAGAMEQYV. CDR3 nucleotide sequence: TGTGCCAGCAGCCATGCGGGGGCAATGGAGCAGTACGTC.

The rearrangement joins TRBV28 to TRBJ2-7, with 8 bases aligning to TRBD1. Germline V gene sequence: CDR1 MDHEN, CDR2 SYDVKM. V lost 4 bases and J lost 4; bases outside the gene matches: 15. The CDR3 runs to 17 residues. CDR3 residues: CASSSGGQGPSFYEQYV. CDR3 bases: TGTGCCAGCAGTTCAGGCGGACAGGGACCTTCATTTTACGAGCAGTACGTC.

The chain is built from TRBV7-2 and TRBJ1-2; no reliable D call. Germline-derived CDR1 and CDR2 are SGHTA and FQGNSA. This CDR3 is built from 13 residues. The V and J ends lost 3 bases and 5 bases respectively, with 10 bases between them. CDR3 sequence reads: CASSLLVEYGYTF. CDR3 bases: TGTGCCAGCAGCTTGCTCGTCGAGTATGGCTACACCTTC.

The J gene is TRBJ2-3, the V gene TRBV6-1; TRBD1 is a possible D gene (6 bases). Trimming stripped 10 bases from V and 3 bases from J, with 17 bases between. Per germline, CDR1 MNHNS and CDR2 SASEGT. The CDR3 length is 14 residues. CDR3 residues: CATDQQGQTDTQYF. The CDR3 DNA follows: TGTGCCACTGACCAACAGGGACAAACAGATACGCAGTATTTT.

The V and J genes are TRBV27 and TRBJ2-7; D might be TRBD2 (5 bases). The V end was cut by 5 bases, the J end by 0 bases, with 14 bases between. Germline V gene lookup returns CDR1 MNHEY and CDR2 SMNVEV (reference sequence). The CDR3 loop spans 15 amino acids. The CDR3 loop is CASSNRDLRSYEQYF. The CDR3 DNA reads as TGTGCCAGCAGTAACCGGGATCTTCGCTCCTACGAGCAGTACTTC.

The chain recombines TRBV19 with TRBJ1-1; D uncertain. Germline values: CDR1 LNHDA, CDR2 SQIVND (reference sequence). Deletions cut 5 bases from V and 1 base from J, with 11 bases between. This CDR3 is built from 14 residues. This chain's CDR3 is CASSPQQRNTEAFF. The CDR3 bases are TGTGCCAGTAGTCCCCAACAGAGGAACACTGAAGCTTTCTTT. Based on the CDR3 plus reference TRBV19 and TRBJ1-1, the full variable domain is DGGITQSPKYLFRKEGQNVTLSCEQNLNHDAMYWYRQDPGQGLRLIYYSQIVNDFQKGDIAEGYSVSREKKESFPLTVTSAQKNPTAFYLCASSPQQRNTEAFFGQGTRLTVV.

The chain recombines TRBV5-6 with TRBJ2-7, with 7 bases that match TRBD1. Unmatched junction bases numbered 9, after V lost 4 bases and J lost 2 bases. Germline CDR1 is SGHDT and CDR2 is YYEEEE. This CDR3 is built from 15 residues. The CDR3 nucleotides read TGTGCCAGCAGCCCCACCGGGACAGACCCCTACGAGCAGTACTTC. It yields the protein CASSPTGTDPYEQYF. Full variable domain (remainder filled in from reference TRBV5-6 and TRBJ2-7): DAGVTQSPTHLIKTRGQQVTLRCSPKSGHDTVSWYQQALGQGPQFIFQYYEEEERQRGNFPDRFSGHQFPNYSSELNVNALLLGDSALYLCASSPTGTDPYEQYFGPGTRLTVT.

This sequence joins TRBV5-4 and TRBJ2-1; a weak D match, TRBD2 (6 bases). Germline CDR1 reads SGHNT; CDR2 reads YYREEE (reference sequence). The CDR3 runs to 15 residues. V was cut by 9 bases and J by 0 bases, with 16 bases left in between. CDR3 residues: CAMGGGGDSYNEQFF. CDR3 nucleotides: TGTGCCATGGGAGGTGGAGGGGACTCCTACAATGAGCAGTTCTTC.

The chain recombines TRBV2 with TRBJ1-4; D gene unclear. V lost 6 bases, J lost 2 bases, and 16 bases lay in between. Germline CDR1 SNHLY, CDR2 FYNNEI. This CDR3 comprises 16 residues. The DNA of the CDR3 is TGTGCCAGCAGCCCCCTCCTTGGGAGTACTAATGAAAAACTGTTTTTT. This sequence encodes CASSPLLGSTNEKLFF. The variable domain in full, with the rest retrieved from reference TRBV2 and TRBJ1-4, is EPEVTQTPSHQVTQMGQEVILRCVPISNHLYFYWYRQILGQKVEFLVSFYNNEISEKSEIFDDQFSVERPDGSNFTLKIRSTKLEDSAMYFCASSPLLGSTNEKLFFGSGTQLSVL.

This chain connects TRBV23-1 to TRBJ2-1; 8 bases line up with TRBD2. TRBV23-1 belongs to the ORF category, with a function that is uncertain. Trimming cost V 0 bases and J 3 bases; bases outside gene matches: 4. The CDR3 extends over 16 amino acids. CDR3 region: CASSQSRGGIYNEQFF. Written as DNA, the CDR3 is TGCGCCAGCAGTCAATCTCGGGGGGGGATCTACAATGAGCAGTTCTTC.

The chain uses TRBV2 and TRBJ2-2, with 8 bases fitting TRBD1. The CDR3 consists of 15 residues. The germline CDR1 and CDR2 sequences are SNHLY and FYNNEI. Unmatched junction bases numbered 11, after V lost 8 bases and J lost 6 bases. The DNA of the CDR3 is TGTGCCAGCTATCCTGGACAGGGTTTTTCCGGGGAGCTGTTTTTT. Amino acids: CASYPGQGFSGELFF.

This clone has only one observation. The V gene is TRBV27, the J gene TRBJ1-3, with 8 bases aligning to TRBD1. Germline CDR1 MNHEY, CDR2 SMNVEV (reference sequence). The V gene end was trimmed by 0 bases and the J gene end by 7 bases; junction bases not matched to a gene: 8. The CDR3 loop spans 16 amino acids. The CDR3 region has the DNA TGTGCCAGCAGTTTATCGTCTAACGGACAGGGTAACACCATATATTTT. Protein product: CASSLSSNGQGNTIYF.

This rearrangement joins TRBV5-4 to TRBJ1-6, with D perhaps TRBD1 (6 bases). The CDR3 length is 14 residues. Trimming took 3 bases from V and 4 from J, leaving 8 bases between them. The V gene's germline CDR1 is SGHNT and CDR2 YYREEE (reference sequence). In nucleotides, the CDR3 is TGTGCCAGCAGCTCACAGGGATATAATTCACCCCTCCACTTT. This sequence encodes CASSSQGYNSPLHF.

The rearrangement joins TRBV4-3 to TRBJ1-2, with TRBD1 matching over 7 bases. The CDR3 contains 13 residues. V lost 0 bases, J lost 8 bases, and 3 bases stayed unmatched. Looked up from germline, CDR1 is LGHNA and CDR2 is YSLEER. CDR3 nucleotide sequence: TGCGCCAGCAGCCAAGACCCAGGGGGGGGCTACACCTTC. Residues: CASSQDPGGGYTF.